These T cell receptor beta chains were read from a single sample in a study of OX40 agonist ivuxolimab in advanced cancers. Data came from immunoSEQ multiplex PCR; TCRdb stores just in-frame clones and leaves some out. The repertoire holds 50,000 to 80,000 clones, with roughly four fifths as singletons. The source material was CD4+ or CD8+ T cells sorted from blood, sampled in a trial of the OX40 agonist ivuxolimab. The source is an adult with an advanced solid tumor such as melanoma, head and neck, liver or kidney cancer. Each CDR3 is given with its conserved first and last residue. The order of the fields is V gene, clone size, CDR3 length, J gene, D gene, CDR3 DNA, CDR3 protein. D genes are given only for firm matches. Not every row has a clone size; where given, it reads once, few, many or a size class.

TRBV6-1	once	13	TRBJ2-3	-	TGTGCCACACCCCGATGGGGGGCAGATACGCAGTATTTT	CATPRWGADTQYF
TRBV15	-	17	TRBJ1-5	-	TGTGCCACCAGCAACCAGGTTAGGGCCTCGGGCAATCAGCCCCAGCATTTT	CATSNQVRASGNQPQHF
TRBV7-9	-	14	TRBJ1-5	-	TGTGCCAGCAGCTTAGCAGGTTCCAATCAGCCCCAGCATTTT	CASSLAGSNQPQHF
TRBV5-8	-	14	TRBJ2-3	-	TGTGCCAGCAAGGGGCCACTCAGCGCAGATACGCAGTATTTT	CASKGPLSADTQYF
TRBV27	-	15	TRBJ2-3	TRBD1	TGTGCCAGCAGAAATGGGGGACAGTCCCCAGGTACGCAGTATTTT	CASRNGGQSPGTQYF
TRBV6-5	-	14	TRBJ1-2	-	TGTGCCAGCACCCCCCGGGGAGTACGCTATGGCTACACCTTC	CASTPRGVRYGYTF
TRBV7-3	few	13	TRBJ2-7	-	TGTGCCAGCAGCTTAACGAGGCTTAACGAGCAGTACTTC	CASSLTRLNEQYF
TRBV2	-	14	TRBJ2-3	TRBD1	TGTGCCAGCAGTCGACAGGGTAGCACAGATACGCAGTATTTT	CASSRQGSTDTQYF
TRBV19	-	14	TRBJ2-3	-	TGTGCCAGTAGTATGGCTCGTAGCACAGATACGCAGTATTTT	CASSMARSTDTQYF
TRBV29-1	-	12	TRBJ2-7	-	TGCAGCGTTGAGGTAGGGCCCTACGAGCAGTACTTC	CSVEVGPYEQYF
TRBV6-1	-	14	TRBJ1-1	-	TGTGCCAGCAGTGAAGGGACATCGAACACTGAAGCTTTCTTT	CASSEGTSNTEAFF
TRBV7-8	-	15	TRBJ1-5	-	TGTGCCAGCAGCTTAGCCCAATATAGCAATCAGCCCCAGCATTTT	CASSLAQYSNQPQHF
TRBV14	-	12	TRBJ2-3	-	TGTGCCAGCAGCCACCCCCGAGATACGCAGTATTTT	CASSHPRDTQYF
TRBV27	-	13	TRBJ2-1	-	TGTGCCAGCAGTTTGGAGGGGTACAATGAGCAGTTCTTC	CASSLEGYNEQFF
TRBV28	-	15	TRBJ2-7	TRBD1	TGTGCCAGCACCGCAATGACAGGGGTCAACTACGAGCAGTACTTC	CASTAMTGVNYEQYF
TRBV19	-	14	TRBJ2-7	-	TGTGCCAGTACCCCTCTGGGTTCAACCTACGAGCAGTACTTC	CASTPLGSTYEQYF
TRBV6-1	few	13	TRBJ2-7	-	TGTGCCAGCAAGGAAAACAGGGACTACGAGCAGTACTTC	CASKENRDYEQYF
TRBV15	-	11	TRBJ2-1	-	TGTGCCACCGGACTCTACAATGAGCAGTTCTTC	CATGLYNEQFF
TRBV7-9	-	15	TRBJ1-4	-	TGTGCCAGCAGCTACCCCCGGACAGCAAATGAAAAACTGTTTTTT	CASSYPRTANEKLFF
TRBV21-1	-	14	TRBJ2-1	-	TGTGCCAGCAGCAAAAGATTAATCCACAATGAGCAGTTCTTC	CASSKRLIHNEQFF
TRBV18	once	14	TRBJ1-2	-	TGTGCCAGCTCACGCCAGGGGACCAACTATGGCTACACCTTC	CASSRQGTNYGYTF
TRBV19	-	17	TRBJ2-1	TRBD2	TGTGCCAGTAGCACTAGCGGGGGGGCAAGCTCCTACAATGAGCAGTTCTTC	CASSTSGGASSYNEQFF
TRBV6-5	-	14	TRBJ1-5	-	TGTGCCAGCAGTTCCCTCTCGACCGGCGAGCCCCAGCATTTT	CASSSLSTGEPQHF
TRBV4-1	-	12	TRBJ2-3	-	TGCGCCAGCAGCCAAGTTCCGGGGGTGCAGTATTTT	CASSQVPGVQYF
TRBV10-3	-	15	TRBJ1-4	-	TGTGCCATCAGTGAGTCGGGCAGCTTCCTGGAAAAACTGTTTTTT	CAISESGSFLEKLFF
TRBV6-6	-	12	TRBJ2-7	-	TGTGCCAGCAGTTACCGGGGCTACGAGCAGTACTTC	CASSYRGYEQYF
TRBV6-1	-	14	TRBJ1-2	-	TGTGCCAGCAGTGAAGCCTCGTCTAACTATGGCTACACCTTC	CASSEASSNYGYTF
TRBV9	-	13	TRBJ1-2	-	TGTGCCAGCAGCGTGGGGGCTGCCTATGGCTACACCTTC	CASSVGAAYGYTF